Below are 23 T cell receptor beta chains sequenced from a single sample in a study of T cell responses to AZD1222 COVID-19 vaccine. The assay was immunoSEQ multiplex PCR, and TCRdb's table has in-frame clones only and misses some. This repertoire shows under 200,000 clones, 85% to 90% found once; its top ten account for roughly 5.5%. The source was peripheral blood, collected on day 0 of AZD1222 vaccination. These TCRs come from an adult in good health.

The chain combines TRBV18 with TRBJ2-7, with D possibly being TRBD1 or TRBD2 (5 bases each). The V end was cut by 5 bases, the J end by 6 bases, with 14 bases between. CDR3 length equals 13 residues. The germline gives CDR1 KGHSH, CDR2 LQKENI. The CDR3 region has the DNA TGTGCCAGCTCATCGGGACGGGACGGCGAGCAGTACTTC. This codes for CASSSGRDGEQYF. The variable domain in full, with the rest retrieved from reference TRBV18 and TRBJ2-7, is NAGVMQNPRHLVRRRGQEARLRCSPMKGHSHVYWYRQLPEEGLKFMVYLQKENIIDESGMPKERFSAEFPKEGPSILRIQQVVRGDSAAYFCASSSGRDGEQYFGPGTRLTVT.

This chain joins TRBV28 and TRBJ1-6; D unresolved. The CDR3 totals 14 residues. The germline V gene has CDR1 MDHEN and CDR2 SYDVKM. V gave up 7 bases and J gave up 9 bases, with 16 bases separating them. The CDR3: CASTLGFSISPLHF. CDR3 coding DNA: TGTGCCAGCACTCTAGGATTTAGCATTTCACCCCTCCACTTT.

The CDR3 reads CASSLGGTDYGYTF. CDR3 in DNA: TGTGCCAGCAGCTTAGGCGGGACAGACTATGGCTACACCTTC. The chain couples TRBV11-2 to TRBJ1-2, with 7 bases matching TRBD1. The CDR3 contains 14 residues. Unmatched junction bases numbered 2, after V lost 1 base and J lost 3 bases. Per germline, CDR1 SGHAT and CDR2 FQNNGV.

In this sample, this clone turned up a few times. The CDR3 loop reads CASSLGPEGGTEAFF. The CDR3 DNA reads as TGTGCCAGCAGCTTAGGTCCGGAGGGAGGAACTGAAGCTTTCTTT. The J gene is TRBJ1-1, the V gene TRBV7-3, with D hard to call. The ends were cut back, 2 bases at V and 5 bases at J, with 15 bases in the middle. The germline V gene has CDR1 SGHTA and CDR2 FQGTGA. The CDR3 has 15 residues.

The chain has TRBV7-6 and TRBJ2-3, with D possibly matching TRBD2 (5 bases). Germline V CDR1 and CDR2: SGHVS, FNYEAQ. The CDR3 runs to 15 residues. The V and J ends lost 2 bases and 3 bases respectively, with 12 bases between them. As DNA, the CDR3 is TGTGCCAGCAGCTTACGAGGGCCGGGGACAGATACGCAGTATTTT. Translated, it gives CASSLRGPGTDTQYF.

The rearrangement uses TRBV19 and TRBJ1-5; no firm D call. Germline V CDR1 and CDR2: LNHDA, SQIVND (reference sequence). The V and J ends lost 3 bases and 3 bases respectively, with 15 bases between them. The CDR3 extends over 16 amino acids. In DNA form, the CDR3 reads TGTGCCAGTAGTATGGCCGGCCAGGCATACAATCAGCCCCAGCATTTT. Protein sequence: CASSMAGQAYNQPQHF.

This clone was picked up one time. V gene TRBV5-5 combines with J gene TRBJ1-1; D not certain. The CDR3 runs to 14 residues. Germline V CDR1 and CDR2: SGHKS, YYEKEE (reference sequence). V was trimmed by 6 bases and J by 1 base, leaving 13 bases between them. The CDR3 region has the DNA TGTGCCAGCAACCCCCTGCTGGCGAACACTGAAGCTTTCTTT. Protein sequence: CASNPLLANTEAFF.

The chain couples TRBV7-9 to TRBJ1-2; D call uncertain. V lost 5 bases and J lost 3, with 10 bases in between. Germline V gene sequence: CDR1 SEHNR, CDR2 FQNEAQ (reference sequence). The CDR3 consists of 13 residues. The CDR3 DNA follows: TGTGCCAGCAGCCTAAGTGGGTACTATGGCTACACCTTC. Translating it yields CASSLSGYYGYTF. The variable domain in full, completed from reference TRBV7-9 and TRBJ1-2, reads DTGVSQNPRHKITKRGQNVTFRCDPISEHNRLYWYRQTLGQGPEFLTYFQNEAQLEKSRLLSDRFSAERPKGSFSTLEIQRTEQGDSAMYLCASSLSGYYGYTFGSGTRLTVV.

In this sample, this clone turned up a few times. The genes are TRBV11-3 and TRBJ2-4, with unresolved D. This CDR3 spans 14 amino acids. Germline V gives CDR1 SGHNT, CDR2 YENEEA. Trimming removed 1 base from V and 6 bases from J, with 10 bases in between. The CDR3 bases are TGTGCCAGCAGCTTAGGCCAGGCATCAAACATTCAGTACTTC. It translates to CASSLGQASNIQYF.

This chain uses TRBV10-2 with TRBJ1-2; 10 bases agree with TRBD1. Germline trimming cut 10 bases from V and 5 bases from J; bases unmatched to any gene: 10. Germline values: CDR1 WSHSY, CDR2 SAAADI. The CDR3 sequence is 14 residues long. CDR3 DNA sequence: TGCGCCACGGATCCGACAGGGGGCGCTTATGGCTACACCTTC. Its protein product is CATDPTGGAYGYTF.

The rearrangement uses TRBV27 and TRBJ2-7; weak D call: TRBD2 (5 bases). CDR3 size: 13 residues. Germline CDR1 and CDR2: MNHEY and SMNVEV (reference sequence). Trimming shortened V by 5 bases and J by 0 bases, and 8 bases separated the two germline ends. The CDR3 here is CASSSGSSYEQYF. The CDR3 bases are TGTGCCAGCAGTAGCGGCAGCTCCTACGAGCAGTACTTC.

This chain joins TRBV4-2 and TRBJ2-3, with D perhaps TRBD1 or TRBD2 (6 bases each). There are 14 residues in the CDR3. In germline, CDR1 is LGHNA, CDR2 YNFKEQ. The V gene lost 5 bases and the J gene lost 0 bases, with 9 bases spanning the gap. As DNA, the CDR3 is TGTGCCAGCAGCTCGGGGGCAAGCACAGATACGCAGTATTTT. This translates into CASSSGASTDTQYF.

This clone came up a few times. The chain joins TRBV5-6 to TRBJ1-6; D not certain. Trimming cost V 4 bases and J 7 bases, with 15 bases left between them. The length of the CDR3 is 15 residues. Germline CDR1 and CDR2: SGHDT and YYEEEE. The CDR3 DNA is TGTGCCAGCAGCCTAGGACCCAGTTCCAATTCACCCCTCCACTTT. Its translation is CASSLGPSSNSPLHF.

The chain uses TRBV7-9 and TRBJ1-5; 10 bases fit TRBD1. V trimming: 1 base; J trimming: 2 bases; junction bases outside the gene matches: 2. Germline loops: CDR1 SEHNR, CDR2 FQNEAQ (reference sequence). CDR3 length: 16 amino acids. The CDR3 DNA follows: TGTGCCAGCAGCTTAGGGACAGGGGGAGGCAATCAGCCCCAGCATTTT. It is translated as CASSLGTGGGNQPQHF.

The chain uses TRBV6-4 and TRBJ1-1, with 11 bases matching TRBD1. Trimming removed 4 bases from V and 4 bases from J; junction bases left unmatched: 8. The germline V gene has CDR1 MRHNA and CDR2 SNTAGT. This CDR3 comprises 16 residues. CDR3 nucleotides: TGTGCCAGCAGTGCCCCGGGACAGGGGGTAATCACTGAAGCTTTCTTT. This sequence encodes CASSAPGQGVITEAFF.

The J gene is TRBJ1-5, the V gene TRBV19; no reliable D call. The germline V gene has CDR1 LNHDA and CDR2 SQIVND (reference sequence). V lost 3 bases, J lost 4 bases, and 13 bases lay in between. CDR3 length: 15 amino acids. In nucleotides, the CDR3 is TGTGCCAGTAGTATCCTTAAGTTAGAAAATCAGCCCCAGCATTTT. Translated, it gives CASSILKLENQPQHF.

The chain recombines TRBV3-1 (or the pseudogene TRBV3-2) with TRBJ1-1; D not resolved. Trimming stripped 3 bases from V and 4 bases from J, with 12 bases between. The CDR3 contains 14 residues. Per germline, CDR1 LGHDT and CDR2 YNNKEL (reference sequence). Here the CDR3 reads CASSHRLPLTEAFF. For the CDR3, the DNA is TGTGCCAGCAGCCACCGACTGCCCCTCACTGAAGCTTTCTTT.

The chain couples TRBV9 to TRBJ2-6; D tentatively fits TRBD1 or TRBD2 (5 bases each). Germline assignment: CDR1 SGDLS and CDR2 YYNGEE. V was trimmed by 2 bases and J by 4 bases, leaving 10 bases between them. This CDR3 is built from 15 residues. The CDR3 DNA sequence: TGTGCCAGCAGCGTGGTTGGGACCGGGGCCAACGTCCTGACTTTC. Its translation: CASSVVGTGANVLTF.

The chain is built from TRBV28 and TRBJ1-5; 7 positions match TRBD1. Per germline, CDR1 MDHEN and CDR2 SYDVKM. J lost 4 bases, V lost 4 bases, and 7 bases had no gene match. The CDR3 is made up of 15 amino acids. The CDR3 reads CASSSDETGNQPQHF. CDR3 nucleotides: TGTGCCAGCAGTTCCGACGAGACAGGGAATCAGCCCCAGCATTTT. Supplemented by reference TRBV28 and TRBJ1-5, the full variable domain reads DVKVTQSSRYLVKRTGEKVFLECVQDMDHENMFWYRQDPGLGLRLIYFSYDVKMKEKGDIPEGYSVSREKKERFSLILESASTNQTSMYLCASSSDETGNQPQHFGDGTRLSIL.

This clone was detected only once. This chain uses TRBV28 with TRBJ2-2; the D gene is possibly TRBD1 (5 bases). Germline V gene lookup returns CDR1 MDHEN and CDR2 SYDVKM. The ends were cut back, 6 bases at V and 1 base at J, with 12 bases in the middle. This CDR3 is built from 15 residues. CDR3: CASREFTGNTGELFF. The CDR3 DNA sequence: TGTGCCAGCAGAGAATTCACAGGGAACACCGGGGAGCTGTTTTTT.

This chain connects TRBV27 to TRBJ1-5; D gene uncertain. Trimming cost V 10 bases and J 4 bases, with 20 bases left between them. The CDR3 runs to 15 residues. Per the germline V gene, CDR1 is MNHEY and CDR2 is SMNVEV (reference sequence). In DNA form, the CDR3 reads TGTGCCACCGCCAGTACAGATGTTAGAAATCAGCCCCAGCATTTT. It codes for CATASTDVRNQPQHF.

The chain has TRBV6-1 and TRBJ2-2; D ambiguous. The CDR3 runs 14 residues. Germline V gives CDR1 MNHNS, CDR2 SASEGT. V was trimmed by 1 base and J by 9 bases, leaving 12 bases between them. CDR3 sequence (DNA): TGTGCCAGCAGTGAAGTCGGTCGCAGGTGGGAGCTGTTTTTT. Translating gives CASSEVGRRWELFF.

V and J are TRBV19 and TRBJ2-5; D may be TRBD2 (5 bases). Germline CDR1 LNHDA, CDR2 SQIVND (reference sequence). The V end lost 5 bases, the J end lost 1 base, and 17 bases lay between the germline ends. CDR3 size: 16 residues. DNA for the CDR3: TGTGCCAGTAGTCTGGGGTGGCGGGCCCCCCAAGAGACCCAGTACTTC. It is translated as CASSLGWRAPQETQYF.